These 5 T cell receptor beta chains came from one sample sequenced in a study of Ad26.COV2.S vaccination and SARS-CoV-2 variants. Profiling relied on immunoSEQ multiplex PCR, and the TCRdb table lists in-frame clones only, not all of them. This table holds 350,000 to 450,000 clones, around 82% found once. Stated treatment: around 19 received Ad26.COV2.S at low or high dose, single or two shots; about 5 received placebo; per-sample allocation not given. Sampling occurred on day 63 after the first vaccine or placebo injection. This specimen was peripheral blood, taken in a trial of Ad26.COV2.S vaccine versus placebo. The source is a person aged 18 to 65 who received the Ad26.COV2.S COVID-19 vaccine or a placebo.

V and J are TRBV7-6 and TRBJ1-2; D remains unclear. The CDR3 has 11 amino acids. V was shortened by 3 bases and J by 7 bases, with 6 bases between the two germline ends. The germline gives CDR1 SGHVS, CDR2 FNYEAQ. As DNA, the CDR3 is TGTGCCAGCAGCTTTAGGTTTGGCTACACCTTC. It specifies CASSFRFGYTF.

The rearrangement joins TRBV27 to TRBJ2-2, with unresolved D. This CDR3 is built from 15 residues. The germline V gene has CDR1 MNHEY and CDR2 SMNVEV (reference sequence). Trimming shortened V by 3 bases and J by 6 bases, and 14 bases separated the two germline ends. The CDR3 spells CASSLKSGGPGELFF. In nucleotides, the CDR3 is TGTGCCAGCAGTTTGAAATCGGGTGGACCCGGGGAGCTGTTTTTT.

The chain links TRBV4-1 to TRBJ1-4; D might be TRBD1 (6 bases). Germline loops: CDR1 MGHRA, CDR2 YSYEKL. V was shortened by 1 base and J by 10 bases, with 16 bases between the two germline ends. This CDR3 spans 15 amino acids. The DNA of the CDR3 is TGCGCCAGCAGCCAAGGGGGGCCCGTACGGGGAAAACTGTTTTTT. Its protein product is CASSQGGPVRGKLFF.

The chain combines TRBV6-2 or TRBV6-3 with TRBJ2-6, with TRBD1 matching 10 bases. The CDR3 has 21 amino acids. V shed 3 bases, J shed 0 bases, and the junction held 14 bases outside the gene matches. The V gene's germline CDR1 is MNHEY and CDR2 SVGEGT. CDR3 sequence reads: CASSYPLRQGARSSGANVLTF. DNA for the CDR3: TGTGCCAGCAGTTATCCCTTGAGACAGGGGGCGAGATCCTCTGGGGCCAACGTCCTGACTTTC.

This clone came up a few times. This chain connects TRBV10-1 to TRBJ2-5; D might be TRBD2 (6 bases). The CDR3 sequence is 13 residues long. Germline V gives CDR1 WNHNN, CDR2 SYGVQD (reference sequence). V lost 0 bases to trimming and J lost 10 bases, with 12 bases between them. CDR3 coding DNA: TGCGCCAGCAGTGAGTCGACGGGAGTTAACCAGTACTTC. Its protein product is CASSESTGVNQYF.